This is a list of T cell receptor beta chains from one sample in a study of blood T cell repertoires in COVID-19. The method was immunoSEQ multiplex PCR; TCRdb's version includes in-frame clones alone and lacks a portion of them. The sample has 200,000 to 300,000 clones, around 88% seen once. The sequencing sample was made of peripheral blood. Receptors originate from a man at least 80 years old with acute or convalescent COVID-19. Both conserved end residues are part of each CDR3. Fields, in order: V gene, CDR3 length, D gene, J gene, clone size, CDR3 DNA, CDR3 protein. A D gene is named only where the DNA matches it firmly. Rows give clone size only sometimes, using once, few, many, or a class for an expanded clone.

v_call: TRBV14; cdr3_length: 16; d_call: NA; j_call: TRBJ1-1; clone_size: NA; cdr3_nt: TGTGCCAGCAGCCGTCCTTCCGGGACACTGAACACTGAAGCTTTCTTT; cdr3_aa: CASSRPSGTLNTEAFF
v_call: TRBV4-3; cdr3_length: 14; d_call: TRBD1; j_call: TRBJ1-5; clone_size: NA; cdr3_nt: TGCGCCAGCAGCCAAGACCAGGGGGTTCAGCCCCAGCATTTT; cdr3_aa: CASSQDQGVQPQHF
v_call: TRBV6-2/TRBV6-3; cdr3_length: 15; d_call: TRBD1; j_call: TRBJ1-5; clone_size: NA; cdr3_nt: TGTGCCAGCAGTCTTGGACAGGGGTGGAGTCAGCCCCAGCATTTT; cdr3_aa: CASSLGQGWSQPQHF
v_call: TRBV2; cdr3_length: 13; d_call: NA; j_call: TRBJ1-4; clone_size: NA; cdr3_nt: TGTGCCAGCAAGTCAGTGACTAATGAAAAACTGTTTTTT; cdr3_aa: CASKSVTNEKLFF
v_call: TRBV5-1; cdr3_length: 16; d_call: NA; j_call: TRBJ2-2; clone_size: NA; cdr3_nt: TGCGCCAGCAGCTTGGCCTCAGGACAGTCCACCGGGGAGCTGTTTTTT; cdr3_aa: CASSLASGQSTGELFF
v_call: TRBV28; cdr3_length: 14; d_call: TRBD1; j_call: TRBJ2-7; clone_size: NA; cdr3_nt: TGTGCCATAAAGGGGGCAGGGAGATCCTACGAGCAGTACTTC; cdr3_aa: CAIKGAGRSYEQYF
v_call: TRBV19; cdr3_length: 14; d_call: NA; j_call: TRBJ2-3; clone_size: NA; cdr3_nt: TGTGCCAGTAGTAGGGCTAGCGTTCAAGATACGCAGTATTTT; cdr3_aa: CASSRASVQDTQYF
v_call: TRBV5-1; cdr3_length: 16; d_call: TRBD1; j_call: TRBJ1-1; clone_size: NA; cdr3_nt: TGCGCCAGCGAGAAGACAGGGGGAGTGCCCGGAACTGAAGCTTTCTTT; cdr3_aa: CASEKTGGVPGTEAFF
v_call: TRBV5-1; cdr3_length: 16; d_call: NA; j_call: TRBJ1-1; clone_size: few; cdr3_nt: TGCGCCAGCAGCTCCGGAAGGGACATCATGAACACTGAAGCTTTCTTT; cdr3_aa: CASSSGRDIMNTEAFF
v_call: TRBV11-2; cdr3_length: 13; d_call: TRBD1; j_call: TRBJ2-1; clone_size: NA; cdr3_nt: TGTGCCAGCAGCCGGGACAGGAACAATGAGCAGTTCTTC; cdr3_aa: CASSRDRNNEQFF
v_call: TRBV19; cdr3_length: 16; d_call: TRBD1; j_call: TRBJ1-2; clone_size: NA; cdr3_nt: TGTGCCAGTAGTCTGGATGGACAGGTACTTAACTATGGCTACACCTTC; cdr3_aa: CASSLDGQVLNYGYTF
v_call: TRBV19; cdr3_length: 11; d_call: NA; j_call: TRBJ1-1; clone_size: NA; cdr3_nt: TGTGCCAGTAGTTCGCGGTCCGAAGCTTTCTTT; cdr3_aa: CASSSRSEAFF
v_call: TRBV5-1; cdr3_length: 15; d_call: TRBD1; j_call: TRBJ1-1; clone_size: once; cdr3_nt: TGCGCCAGCAGCTCTACTCAGACAGGGAGCACTGAAGCTTTCTTT; cdr3_aa: CASSSTQTGSTEAFF
v_call: TRBV20-1; cdr3_length: 11; d_call: NA; j_call: TRBJ1-1; clone_size: NA; cdr3_nt: TGCAGTGCCGTAGCCCAGACTGAAGCTTTCTTT; cdr3_aa: CSAVAQTEAFF
v_call: TRBV4-3; cdr3_length: 16; d_call: TRBD1; j_call: TRBJ2-2; clone_size: NA; cdr3_nt: TGCGCCAGCAGCCAAGCCCCCCCGGGACAGGCCGGGGAGCTGTTTTTT; cdr3_aa: CASSQAPPGQAGELFF
v_call: TRBV29-1; cdr3_length: 13; d_call: NA; j_call: TRBJ1-1; clone_size: NA; cdr3_nt: TGCAGCGTTGAAACAGCCCTGAACACTGAAGCTTTCTTT; cdr3_aa: CSVETALNTEAFF
v_call: TRBV5-1; cdr3_length: 16; d_call: TRBD2; j_call: TRBJ2-5; clone_size: NA; cdr3_nt: TGCGCCAGCAGCTCAACCGGGACTAGCGATCAAGAGACCCAGTACTTC; cdr3_aa: CASSSTGTSDQETQYF
v_call: TRBV28; cdr3_length: 14; d_call: NA; j_call: TRBJ1-1; clone_size: NA; cdr3_nt: TGTGCCAGCAGTACGGGGGGAAAGGGCACTGAAGCTTTCTTT; cdr3_aa: CASSTGGKGTEAFF
v_call: TRBV6-1; cdr3_length: 16; d_call: NA; j_call: TRBJ1-6; clone_size: NA; cdr3_nt: TGTGCCAGCAGTGAAGCTCGGGGGAGGTTTAATTCACCCCTCCACTTT; cdr3_aa: CASSEARGRFNSPLHF
v_call: TRBV18; cdr3_length: 14; d_call: NA; j_call: TRBJ1-3; clone_size: NA; cdr3_nt: TGTGCCAGCTCACCAGCCGGGGCTGGAAACACCATATATTTT; cdr3_aa: CASSPAGAGNTIYF
v_call: TRBV7-7; cdr3_length: 15; d_call: NA; j_call: TRBJ2-5; clone_size: NA; cdr3_nt: TGTGCTAGCAGCTCGGACCCCCGGGGTGAAGAGACCCAGTACTTC; cdr3_aa: CASSSDPRGEETQYF
v_call: TRBV19; cdr3_length: 14; d_call: TRBD1; j_call: TRBJ2-7; clone_size: NA; cdr3_nt: TGTGCCAGTAGTATAGGGACAGGGGAATACGAGCAGTACTTC; cdr3_aa: CASSIGTGEYEQYF
v_call: TRBV6-5; cdr3_length: 13; d_call: TRBD2; j_call: TRBJ2-1; clone_size: NA; cdr3_nt: TGTGCCAGCAGAGGCGGGAGCTACAATGAGCAGTTCTTC; cdr3_aa: CASRGGSYNEQFF
v_call: TRBV25-1; cdr3_length: 16; d_call: NA; j_call: TRBJ2-3; clone_size: once; cdr3_nt: TGTGCCAGCAAACACTCAGGGGAAGCTAGCACAGATACGCAGTATTTT; cdr3_aa: CASKHSGEASTDTQYF
v_call: TRBV2; cdr3_length: 13; d_call: NA; j_call: TRBJ1-5; clone_size: NA; cdr3_nt: TGTGCCAGCAAGGGGGATAGCAATCAGCCCCAGCATTTT; cdr3_aa: CASKGDSNQPQHF